Below, one T cell receptor beta chain is given with its context. The antigen it binds to is not known. There are no base qualities to consult, and no much larger clone falls within one base. This entry comes from a study of shared clonotypes between healthy human individuals (dated by TCRdb to 2019 to 2021). Notes on the research overall: A few men and two women, aged 18 to 49 years, made up the cohort. Blood TCR repertoires of 5 or 6 healthy adults were deeply sequenced to estimate repertoire size and the extent of clonotype sharing between individuals. To increase sequencing depth and limit assay-specific biases, different laboratories used diverse techniques to prepare libraries and sequence TCR repertoires. Per donor, three plates each were used for CD4 naive and CD4 memory, two for CD8 naive, and one for CD8 memory. Per donor, leukapheresis produced somewhere between about 0.8 and 9 billion PBMCs.

Spanning cysteine to phenylalanine, the CDR3 consists of 12 amino acids. The read is trimmed to its CDR3 DNA, 36 bases read in frame from base 1. Reading the germline V gene (reference sequence) gives CDR1 GTSNPN and CDR2 SVGIG. The junction carries 6 bases between V and J, which are trimmed by 6 bases and 0 bases respectively. Summary of the overall study and its limitations: Pairwise subsampling led to the expectation that sequencing depth would affect the degree of clonotype sharing among donors. Estimated clonotype richness was generally larger for naive than for memory subsets. Incomplete sequencing was indicated by rarefaction of sorted-subset datasets, despite the large sequencing depth. Sharing across a few donors was observed for approximately 4.6% of naive CD4, over 3% of naive CD8, about 2.3% of memory CD4, and less than 0.45% of memory CD8 clonotypes. Sampling was restricted to blood, and TCR repertoires in tissues likely differ from the TCR repertoires found in blood. Because the study included a small number of donors, the genetic and exposure-history diversity represented was limited. Higher generation probabilities were observed for clonotypes shared by all four sorted-subset donors than for non-shared clonotypes.

Using the deep immunoSEQ assay, TCR CDR3 regions were amplified from genomic DNA by multiplex PCR. Genomic DNA extracted from each cell subset was distributed evenly over all wells of several immunoSEQ 96-well plates, and each plate served as one replicate. For sorted subsets, each replicate PCR was loaded with approximately 190 ng genomic DNA, equivalent to 25,000 to 35,000 T cell genomes. The purified libraries were quantified using a Qubit 3.0 fluorometer, sized with a Bioanalyzer 2100, and then quantified again using the KAPA Library Quantification kit. A separate single-read 150-cycle Illumina NextSeq 550 flow cell was used to sequence each immunoSEQ 96-well plate. In the authors' own workflow: Because the immunoSEQ output held only junctional sequences and lacked quality scores, the filtering could not match the filtering applied to full-length reads. To assign V/J genes and CDR3, sequences were annotated using PyIR, a Python wrapper for IgBLAST v1.9, with IMGT germline references. Reads were removed for weak V/J assignments (E-value above 1e-6), missing CDR3, stop codons, out-of-frame junctions, or ambiguous translated residues. V3J clonotypes were defined as sequences sharing an identical inferred V gene, J gene, and CDR3 amino acid sequence. To compute the percentage overlap between repertoires, the number of shared unique clonotypes was divided by the size of the smaller repertoire. Richness of each repertoire was evaluated using RTK rarefaction, the Chao1 estimator, and Recon v2.1 estimates of unobserved clonotypes. OLGA was used to compute generation probabilities for all TCRbeta clonotypes that the gDNA method yielded from four donors. TCRdb took this table from immuneACCESS and kept in-frame rearrangements with V and J called. Such tables lack part of the clones; where checked against another copy, unresolved V genes explain under half of the gap, and the rest is unexplained. That table is the source of V, J and clone size, and D and trimming were worked out from the DNA. This sample holds around 550,000 clones; almost 97% were observed only once. The ten largest clones take up 0.05% to 0.07% of the sample.

Donors were healthy HIV-negative adults with no recently reported acute infections or vaccinations. Only Caucasian adults living in Nashville, Tennessee, USA were represented among the donors. CD4+ T cells were enriched through magnetic negative selection, after which naive cells were positively selected on CD45RA and the remaining negative fraction served as the memory subset. Blood was collected by leukapheresis, and PBMCs were isolated by Ficoll-Histopaque density gradient centrifugation and then cryopreserved in liquid nitrogen vapor phase. Analytical flow cytometry was used to check the purity and quantity of every magnetically sorted T cell population. Genomic DNA was isolated from each sorted fraction and quantified by UV absorbance on a Nanodrop 2000c.

The specimen was naive CD4+ T cells sorted from blood. Interpreted using the paper, the cell subset or site label stands for: CD45RA+ positively selected. The chain couples TRBV30 to TRBJ2-1; no D gene is confidently identified. The source is a woman aged 25 to 45 in good health. The CDR3 reads as follows: CACPGSYNEQFF. The base sequence is TGTGCCTGTCCGGGCTCCTACAATGAGCAGTTCTTC. Supplemented by the reference TRBV30 and TRBJ2-1 proteins around the CDR3, the complete variable domain is SQTIHQWPATLVQPVGSPLSLECTVEGTSNPNLYWYRQAAGRGLQLLFYSVGIGQISSEVPQNLSASRPQDRQFILSSKKLLLSDSGFYLCACPGSYNEQFFGPGTRLTVL.